This paragraph reports one T cell receptor beta chain. This sample was taken from a study of OX40 agonist ivuxolimab in advanced cancers. Repertoires were generated with immunoSEQ multiplex PCR, while TCRdb's copy carries only in-frame clones and drops some. The table has 49,000 or so clones, 88% seen once. The V end lost 7 bases, the J end lost 0 bases, and 10 bases lay between the germline ends. Germline assignment: CDR1 WSHSY and CDR2 SAAADI. The CDR3 spans 13 residues. Sequences were derived from CD4+ or CD8+ T cells sorted from blood, sampled in a trial of the OX40 agonist ivuxolimab. The sequence came from an adult with an advanced solid tumor such as melanoma, head and neck, liver or kidney cancer. The V gene is TRBV10-2, the J gene TRBJ2-7; D not certain. The CDR3 is CASMKDGSYEQYF. CDR3 nucleotide sequence: TGCGCCAGCATGAAGGACGGCTCCTACGAGCAGTACTTC.